What follows are 23 T cell receptor beta chains derived from one specimen sequenced in a study of blood T cell repertoires in COVID-19. Data came from immunoSEQ multiplex PCR; TCRdb stores just in-frame clones and leaves some out. Among about 190,000 clones, more than 80% were seen once, and the ten largest hold around 0.5%. The sequencing sample was made of peripheral blood. The receptor set was obtained from a man in his forties or fifties with acute or convalescent COVID-19.

The chain combines TRBV2 with TRBJ1-4, with 8 bases that match TRBD1. This CDR3 is built from 14 residues. Germline V lookup: CDR1 SNHLY, CDR2 FYNNEI. The V gene end was trimmed by 6 bases and the J gene end by 8 bases; junction bases not matched to a gene: 8. This chain's CDR3 is CASSNSGGGEKLFF. The CDR3 DNA reads TGTGCCAGCAGCAACTCAGGGGGCGGCGAAAAACTGTTTTTT.

The chain recombines TRBV10-3 with TRBJ1-1; D is unresolved. The V and J ends lost 0 bases and 1 base respectively, with 9 bases between them. The CDR3 has 15 amino acids. Germline assignment: CDR1 ENHRY and CDR2 SYGVKD. CDR3 in amino acids: CAISESEGKNTEAFF. In DNA form, the CDR3 reads TGTGCCATCAGTGAGTCTGAGGGAAAGAACACTGAAGCTTTCTTT.

This clone has only a few counts. This sequence joins TRBV19 and TRBJ2-7; D is perhaps TRBD1 (6 bases). V lost 4 bases and J 5 bases, leaving 15 bases between the germline ends. In germline, CDR1 is LNHDA, CDR2 SQIVND (reference sequence). The CDR3 loop spans 14 amino acids. CDR3 protein: CASSTGASDHEQYF. The CDR3 DNA is TGTGCCAGTAGTACAGGGGCCTCCGACCACGAGCAGTACTTC.

The chain is built from TRBV7-2 and TRBJ1-4, with a tentative D call TRBD1 (6 bases). CDR3 length: 17 amino acids. Trimming took 5 bases from V and 2 from J, leaving 18 bases between them. CDR1 SGHTA and CDR2 FQGNSA come from the germline V gene. The CDR3 DNA reads TGTGCCAGCAGCCTGGGGCGGGGGCGAGGGACTAATGAAAAACTGTTTTTT. This sequence encodes CASSLGRGRGTNEKLFF. Variable domain in full (rest from reference TRBV7-2 and TRBJ1-4): GAGVSQSPSNKVTEKGKDVELRCDPISGHTALYWYRQSLGQGLEFLIYFQGNSAPDKSGLPSDRFSAERTGGSVSTLTIQRTQQEDSAVYLCASSLGRGRGTNEKLFFGSGTQLSVL.

CDR3 DNA: TGTGCCAGCAGTTTGATCCGGGGCAATCAGCCCCAGCATTTT. It translates to CASSLIRGNQPQHF. The chain couples TRBV5-5 to TRBJ1-5; no clear D. The V end was cut by 5 bases, the J end by 2 bases, with 11 bases between. The length of the CDR3 is 14 residues. CDR1 SGHKS and CDR2 YYEKEE come from the germline V gene (reference sequence). Supplemented by reference TRBV5-5 and TRBJ1-5, the full variable domain reads DAGVTQSPTHLIKTRGQQVTLRCSPISGHKSVSWYQQVLGQGPQFIFQYYEKEERGRGNFPDRFSARQFPNYSSELNVNALLLGDSALYLCASSLIRGNQPQHFGDGTRLSIL.

The rearrangement uses TRBV7-2 and TRBJ2-3, with 11 bases identical to TRBD1. CDR3 length: 17 amino acids. Germline CDR1 and CDR2: SGHTA and FQGNSA. The ends lost 5 bases at V and 3 bases at J; junction bases unmatched: 10. DNA for the CDR3: TGTGCCAGCAGCAAAGCCGGGACAGGGGGAGGGACAGATACGCAGTATTTT. As protein: CASSKAGTGGGTDTQYF.

The CDR3: CASSLGAGTGVTYEQYV. The CDR3 nucleotides read TGTGCCAGCAGCTTGGGAGCGGGGACAGGGGTCACCTACGAGCAGTACGTC. J is TRBJ2-7 and V is TRBV5-7, with 10 bases fitting TRBD1. TRBV5-7 is assigned to the ORF class and has an uncertain function. V lost 0 bases, J lost 2 bases, and 8 bases stayed unmatched. The CDR3 sequence is 17 residues long.

V is TRBV2 and J is TRBJ1-5, with D perhaps matching TRBD1 (5 bases). Germline V gene lookup returns CDR1 SNHLY and CDR2 FYNNEI. The CDR3 consists of 15 residues. With 0 bases removed from V and 7 bases from J, the gap between germline ends came to 13 bases. The CDR3 DNA is TGTGCCAGCAGTGAAGCGCTGTCCCGGGGGCAGCCCCAGCATTTT. Amino acid sequence: CASSEALSRGQPQHF.

The gene calls are TRBV3-1 (or the pseudogene TRBV3-2) and TRBJ1-1; D is uncertain. Germline values: CDR1 LGHDT, CDR2 YNNKEL (reference sequence). V lost 4 bases, J lost 2 bases, and 8 bases lay in between. The CDR3 loop spans 13 amino acids. The CDR3 nucleotides read TGTGCCAGCAGCCCCTCTCTCAACACTGAAGCTTTCTTT. This encodes CASSPSLNTEAFF.

This clone was found a few times. V and J are TRBV7-2 and TRBJ1-5; perhaps TRBD1 as D (5 bases). V lost 5 bases and J lost 3, with 14 bases in between. Per germline, CDR1 SGHTA and CDR2 FQGNSA. The CDR3 is made up of 15 amino acids. CDR3 sequence reads: CASSKGPGPNQPQHF. CDR3 sequence (DNA): TGTGCCAGCAGCAAGGGCCCAGGGCCCAATCAGCCCCAGCATTTT.

The J gene is TRBJ2-5, the V gene TRBV16; TRBD1 agrees at 7 bases. The CDR3 consists of 13 residues. Germline loops: CDR1 KGHSY, CDR2 FQNENV. The V gene end was trimmed by 4 bases and the J gene end by 1 base; junction bases not matched to a gene: 0. The CDR3 nucleotides read TGTGCCAGCAGCCGACAGGGCCAAGAGACCCAGTACTTC. This encodes CASSRQGQETQYF.

The sample holds one count of this clone. This sequence joins TRBV6-5 and TRBJ2-7; 8 bases align to TRBD2. Germline-derived CDR1 and CDR2 are MNHEY and SVGAGI. With V trimmed by 7 bases and J by 1 base, 6 bases remained unmatched. The CDR3 is 14 amino acids. The CDR3 here is CASTSTSESYEQYF. CDR3 DNA: TGTGCCAGCACCTCGACTAGCGAATCCTACGAGCAGTACTTC.

The chain recombines TRBV6-5 with TRBJ1-2, with D tentatively TRBD1 (6 bases). The CDR3 has 15 residues. V was clipped by 5 bases and J by 8 bases, with 21 bases between them. The germline gives CDR1 MNHEY, CDR2 SVGAGI. In nucleotides, the CDR3 is TGTGCCAGCAGTCTCCAGACAGGCTCGGGATTCGGCTACACCTTC. Its protein is CASSLQTGSGFGYTF.

The genes are TRBV3-1 (or the pseudogene TRBV3-2) and TRBJ2-2; TRBD2 agrees at 9 bases. V lost 0 bases and J lost 2; bases outside the gene matches: 4. The CDR3 spans 17 residues. Per the germline V gene, CDR1 is LGHDT and CDR2 is YNNKEL (reference sequence). CDR3 loop: CASSQDGLAINTGELFF. The CDR3 DNA sequence: TGTGCCAGCAGCCAAGATGGACTAGCGATTAACACCGGGGAGCTGTTTTTT.

This chain connects TRBV6-5 to TRBJ1-1; D gene unclear. V lost 9 bases and J 2 bases, leaving 7 bases between the germline ends. The CDR3 length is 11 residues. Germline lookup yields CDR1 MNHEY and CDR2 SVGAGI. The CDR3 DNA sequence: TGTGCCAGTCCCCGTAACACTGAAGCTTTCTTT. Encoded protein: CASPRNTEAFF.

This rearrangement joins TRBV7-3 to TRBJ1-1; the D gene is possibly TRBD1 (6 bases). The V and J ends lost 6 bases and 1 base respectively, with 9 bases between them. Germline V gene data show CDR1 as SGHTA and CDR2 as FQGTGA. The CDR3 contains 13 residues. The CDR3 region is CASSPGQNTEAFF. The CDR3 DNA reads as TGTGCCAGCAGTCCGGGACAGAACACTGAAGCTTTCTTT.

CDR3 sequence: CASSLGQGAHIQYF. In DNA form, the CDR3 reads TGTGCCAGCAGTTTGGGACAGGGGGCACACATTCAGTACTTC. The V gene is TRBV27, the J gene TRBJ2-4, with 12 bases that match TRBD1. V lost 3 bases and J lost 8; bases outside the gene matches: 2. The CDR3 extends over 14 amino acids. Germline lookup yields CDR1 MNHEY and CDR2 SMNVEV (reference sequence).

This chain connects TRBV19 to TRBJ2-1; unclear D gene. In germline, CDR1 is LNHDA, CDR2 SQIVND (reference sequence). The CDR3 length is 15 residues. Trimming removed 0 bases at V and 2 bases at J, with 8 bases between. CDR3 DNA: TGTGCCAGTAGTATAGACCAATCCCCCTACAATGAGCAGTTCTTC. Protein product: CASSIDQSPYNEQFF.

V is TRBV15 and J is TRBJ1-6; D is undetermined. This CDR3 region has 14 residues. V was trimmed by 8 bases and J by 7 bases, leaving 15 bases between them. Germline V gene sequence: CDR1 LNHNV, CDR2 YYDKDF (reference sequence). The CDR3 region is CATQAWTTNSPLHF. CDR3 nucleotide sequence: TGTGCCACCCAAGCTTGGACTACGAATTCACCCCTCCACTTT. The variable domain in full, completed from reference TRBV15 and TRBJ1-6, reads DAMVIQNPRYQVTQFGKPVTLSCSQTLNHNVMYWYQQKSSQAPKLLFHYYDKDFNNEADTPDNFQSRRPNTSFCFLDIRSPGLGDTAMYLCATQAWTTNSPLHFGNGTRLTVT.

V is TRBV15 and J is TRBJ2-7, with a tentative D call TRBD1 (5 bases). From germline, CDR1 is LNHNV and CDR2 YYDKDF (reference sequence). This CDR3 is built from 13 residues. V lost 1 base and J 5 bases, leaving 9 bases between the germline ends. CDR3: CATSRVTVDEQYF. The CDR3 DNA follows: TGTGCCACCAGCAGAGTGACAGTTGACGAGCAGTACTTC.

In DNA form, the CDR3 reads TGTGCCAGCAGTTACTCCGTGGATACGCAGTATTTT. This gives the protein CASSYSVDTQYF. The chain combines TRBV6-5 with TRBJ2-3; D is unresolved. CDR1 is MNHEY, CDR2 SVGAGI, per germline. V lost 0 bases, J lost 6 bases, and 4 bases lay in between. The CDR3 runs 12 residues.

The gene calls are TRBV6-5 and TRBJ2-3; TRBD2 agrees at 9 bases. This CDR3 contains 16 residues. In germline, CDR1 is MNHEY, CDR2 SVGAGI. Trimming at V came to 2 bases and at J to 1 base, leaving 4 bases not matched to a gene. CDR3 sequence: CASSYDAGGGTDTQYF. In DNA, the CDR3 is TGTGCCAGCAGTTACGACGCGGGAGGGGGCACAGATACGCAGTATTTT.

CDR3 bases: TGTGCCAGCAGCCAAGGCTCCAGGGTCGCGGGAGGGCTTTACGAGCAGTACTTC. This encodes CASSQGSRVAGGLYEQYF. The chain joins TRBV3-1 (or the pseudogene TRBV3-2) to TRBJ2-7; 9 bases are shared with TRBD2. Germline assignment: CDR1 LGHDT and CDR2 YNNKEL (reference sequence). The junction had 14 bases not matched to a gene; V was cut back by 1 base and J by 4 bases. CDR3 length equals 18 residues.